Below, 15 T cell receptor beta chains from the same sample are listed, as sequenced in a study of T cell repertoires in cytomegalovirus infection. Each CDR3 protein is one row after TCRdb ran MiXCR on the reads. The data contain about 770,000 distinct CDR3 sequences, roughly 28% of them seen just once; the ten biggest clones take up about 12%. Which antigens these TCRs recognize remains unknown. This sample comprised cultured CD8+ T cells from PBMCs, obtained from culture after CMV antigen stimulation. The receptors derive from a human donor in good health (CMV status not recorded). Some clones in this sample may be carry-over from other donors' samples.

V gene TRBV6-1 combines with J gene TRBJ1-5, with D hard to call. CDR3 size: 11 residues. Per germline, CDR1 MNHNS and CDR2 SASEGT. V dropped 1 base and J dropped 9 bases, with 4 bases sitting between them. This CDR3 reads CASSEGRPQHF. The CDR3 bases are TGTGCCAGCAGTGAAGGGCGGCCCCAGCATTTT.

The sample holds a few counts of this clonotype. The V and J genes are TRBV20-1 and TRBJ1-2; TRBD1 is a possible D gene (5 bases). V lost 6 bases and J 8 bases, leaving 10 bases between the germline ends. Germline CDR1 reads DFQATT; CDR2 reads SNEGSKA (reference sequence). The CDR3 is made up of 10 amino acids. The CDR3 DNA sequence: TGCAGTGCGCTGGGGGAAGGCTACACCTTC. It specifies CSALGEGYTF.

The rearrangement links TRBV12-3 or TRBV12-4 to TRBJ1-5; a possible D gene is TRBD1 (6 bases). V dropped 1 base and J dropped 6 bases, with 13 bases sitting between them. This CDR3 region has 15 residues. The CDR3 loop reads CASSLGQGLRQPQHF. CDR3 nucleotide sequence: TGTGCCAGCAGTTTAGGGCAGGGGCTCCGTCAGCCCCAGCATTTT.

CDR3 amino acids: CAIRDGNGYTF. In DNA form, the CDR3 reads TGTGCCATCAGGGACGGGAATGGCTACACCTTC. This chain uses TRBV10-3 with TRBJ1-2; D is unclear. From germline, CDR1 is ENHRY and CDR2 SYGVKD. V lost 6 bases, J lost 6 bases, and 8 bases lay in between. CDR3 length: 11 amino acids.

The chain employs TRBV10-3 and TRBJ2-1; D is ambiguous. The CDR3 totals 13 residues. Germline loops: CDR1 ENHRY, CDR2 SYGVKD. V dropped 7 bases and J dropped 7 bases, with 14 bases sitting between them. The CDR3 sequence is CAIMQLPENEQFF. CDR3 DNA sequence: TGTGCCATCATGCAGCTTCCGGAGAATGAGCAGTTCTTC.

V is TRBV7-9 and J is TRBJ1-2; D may be TRBD1 (5 bases). In germline, CDR1 is SEHNR, CDR2 FQNEAQ (reference sequence). Trimming removed 4 bases from V and 7 bases from J, with 13 bases in between. The CDR3 spans 13 residues. The CDR3 nucleotides read TGTGCCAGCAGCTACCGGGGGGAAGGTGGCTACACCTTC. Amino acids: CASSYRGEGGYTF.

J is TRBJ2-3 and V is TRBV27, with D hard to call. V was cut by 2 bases and J by 0 bases, with 15 bases left in between. The CDR3 is 17 residues long. Germline V gives CDR1 MNHEY, CDR2 SMNVEV (reference sequence). The CDR3 sequence is CASSLGVGILSTDTQYF. Written as DNA, the CDR3 is TGTGCCAGCAGTTTAGGGGTGGGGATCCTAAGCACAGATACGCAGTATTTT.

The chain is built from TRBV6-6 and TRBJ2-4; D might be TRBD2 (5 bases). The CDR3 has 13 residues. Germline lookup yields CDR1 MNHNY and CDR2 SVGAGI (reference sequence). The V gene lost 8 bases and the J gene lost 1 base, with 9 bases spanning the gap. The CDR3 DNA reads TGTGCCAGCGGGAGCCCGGCCAAAAACATTCAGTACTTC. Residues: CASGSPAKNIQYF.

In its sample, this clonotype was seen many times. The junction departs from the called germline gene at one end, perhaps through a read error. V and J are TRBV7-7 and TRBJ2-5, with TRBD2 matching 9 bases. The germline V gene encodes CDR1 SSHAT and CDR2 FNYEAQ (reference sequence). The CDR3 has 15 residues. CDR3 DNA: TGTGCTAGCAGCTTATTTAGCGGGGGCCAAGAGACCCAGTACTTC. Protein product: CASSLFSGGQETQYF.

This chain links TRBV9 with TRBJ2-5, with D maybe TRBD1 (6 bases). V was shortened by 4 bases and J by 5 bases, with 18 bases between the two germline ends. CDR1 SGDLS and CDR2 YYNGEE come from the germline V gene. The CDR3 spans 15 residues. The CDR3 sequence: CASSSSGAAGETQYF. The CDR3 DNA follows: TGTGCCAGCAGCTCGTCAGGGGCTGCCGGTGAGACCCAGTACTTC.

The table lists this clonotype with many counts. The rearrangement joins TRBV27 to TRBJ2-3; 11 nucleotides align to TRBD2. V dropped 6 bases and J dropped 1; count of bases not matched to a gene: 6. The germline CDR1 and CDR2 sequences are MNHEY and SMNVEV (reference sequence). The CDR3 spans 16 residues. Here the CDR3 DNA reads TGTGCCAGCAGCCTCTCGACTAGCGGGGGCACAGATACGCAGTATTTT. Translation gives CASSLSTSGGTDTQYF.

This clonotype was observed a few times. The rearrangement links TRBV6-2 or TRBV6-3 to TRBJ1-1; D ambiguous. Trimming removed 2 bases at V and 0 bases at J, with 19 bases between. In germline, CDR1 is MNHEY, CDR2 SVGEGT. The CDR3 runs to 18 residues. The CDR3 region has the DNA TGTGCCAGCAGTTACCGCGACACTTTAGTCCTCCTGAACACTGAAGCTTTCTTT. Translated: CASSYRDTLVLLNTEAFF.

In its sample, this clonotype was seen a few times. V is TRBV7-3 and J is TRBJ1-1, with TRBD1 identical over 8 bases. The CDR3 is 14 amino acids. V dropped 5 bases and J dropped 6; count of bases not matched to a gene: 8. The V gene's germline CDR1 is SGHTA and CDR2 FQGTGA. The CDR3 DNA reads TGTGCCAGCAGCCCTGGACAGGGTGGCCCTGAAGCTTTCTTT. It codes for CASSPGQGGPEAFF. Full variable domain (rest looked up from reference TRBV7-3 and TRBJ1-1): GAGVSQTPSNKVTEKGKYVELRCDPISGHTALYWYRQSLGQGPEFLIYFQGTGAADDSGLPNDRFFAVRPEGSVSTLKIQRTERGDSAVYLCASSPGQGGPEAFFGQGTRLTVV.

Worth noting for this clonotype: A far larger clone is just one base off, so this is likely a read error. The rearrangement joins TRBV12-3 or TRBV12-4 to TRBJ2-1; TRBD2 agrees at 8 bases. The CDR3 totals 15 residues. In DNA form, the CDR3 reads TGTGCCAGCAGTCTGCTCGGGGGGGGATACAATGACCAGTTCTTC. Amino acid sequence: CASSLLGGGYNDQFF.

The rearrangement links TRBV2 to TRBJ2-7; D possibly corresponds to TRBD1 (5 bases). The V end lost 6 bases, the J end lost 7 bases, and 13 bases lay between the germline ends. In germline, CDR1 is SNHLY, CDR2 FYNNEI. The CDR3 extends over 12 amino acids. The CDR3 is CASSRWGWEQYF. CDR3 nucleotide sequence: TGTGCCAGCAGCCGTTGGGGCTGGGAGCAGTACTTC.